Listed below are T cell receptor beta chains from one sample, sequenced in a study of T cells after posttransplantation cyclophosphamide. Profiling relied on immunoSEQ multiplex PCR, and the TCRdb table lists in-frame clones only, not all of them. The sample has about 21,000 clones; 80% to 90% are singletons. The sequencing used PBMCs, collected roughly 49 weeks after allogeneic stem cell transplant with calcineurin inhibitor and methotrexate. The receptors stem from a female patient between 30 and 40 years old who received an allogeneic stem cell transplant from an unrelated donor, was CMV-positive, and had acute and chronic GVHD. T cells may partly derive from the graft donor. Each CDR3 is given with its conserved first and last residue. D genes are given only for firm matches. Not all rows give a size; the values are once, few, many and, for expanded clones, a class.

v_call: TRBV6-6; d_call: .; clone_size: few; j_call: TRBJ1-5; cdr3_nt: TGTGCCAGCAGTTACTCGAAGGGGATGAGTCAGCCCCAGCATTTT; cdr3_aa: CASSYSKGMSQPQHF
v_call: TRBV19; d_call: .; clone_size: once; j_call: TRBJ2-2; cdr3_nt: TGTGCCAGTAGTGCCACGGCCGGGGAGCTGTTTTTT; cdr3_aa: CASSATAGELFF
v_call: TRBV7-9; d_call: .; clone_size: .; j_call: TRBJ2-5; cdr3_nt: TGTGCCAGCAGCTTAGCGGGGACACCGAACCACCAAGAGACCCAGTACTTC; cdr3_aa: CASSLAGTPNHQETQYF
v_call: TRBV5-8; d_call: .; clone_size: .; j_call: TRBJ2-1; cdr3_nt: TGTGCCAGCAGCTCCGGCGGGGTTGAGCAGTTCTTC; cdr3_aa: CASSSGGVEQFF
v_call: TRBV29-1; d_call: .; clone_size: .; j_call: TRBJ1-2; cdr3_nt: TGCAGCGTTAGGTGGACAGATTCTCATGGCTACACCTTC; cdr3_aa: CSVRWTDSHGYTF
v_call: TRBV6-4; d_call: TRBD1; clone_size: .; j_call: TRBJ1-1; cdr3_nt: TGTGCCAGCAGTGACGGAGGGAGACAGGGAGGAGGCACTGAAGCTTTCTTT; cdr3_aa: CASSDGGRQGGGTEAFF
v_call: TRBV7-2; d_call: .; clone_size: .; j_call: TRBJ1-1; cdr3_nt: TGTGCCAGCAGCCTCCCGATAGCAGGGAGGGAAGCTTTCTTT; cdr3_aa: CASSLPIAGREAFF
v_call: TRBV2; d_call: .; clone_size: .; j_call: TRBJ1-6; cdr3_nt: TGTGCCAGCAGTGTGGCTCAGAATTCACCCCTCCACTTT; cdr3_aa: CASSVAQNSPLHF
v_call: TRBV6-1; d_call: TRBD2; clone_size: .; j_call: TRBJ2-5; cdr3_nt: TGTGCCAGCAGTGAAGTGGCGGGAGGGGGGGAGACCCAGTACTTC; cdr3_aa: CASSEVAGGGETQYF
v_call: TRBV4-1; d_call: TRBD1; clone_size: few; j_call: TRBJ1-1; cdr3_nt: TGCGCCAGCAGCCAAGTTGGACAGGGGTGGACTGAAGCTTTCTTT; cdr3_aa: CASSQVGQGWTEAFF
v_call: TRBV11-3; d_call: .; clone_size: .; j_call: TRBJ2-2; cdr3_nt: TGTGCCAGCAGCACCCGACCGAGGCCGAACACCGGGGAGCTGTTTTTT; cdr3_aa: CASSTRPRPNTGELFF
v_call: TRBV6-1; d_call: .; clone_size: .; j_call: TRBJ1-1; cdr3_nt: TGTGCCAGCACCCAAGGACAGTTCTTTGTGGGTGAAGCTTTCTTT; cdr3_aa: CASTQGQFFVGEAFF
v_call: TRBV5-6; d_call: .; clone_size: .; j_call: TRBJ1-5; cdr3_nt: TGTGCCAGCAGCCTTAGCAATCAGCCCCAGCATTTT; cdr3_aa: CASSLSNQPQHF
v_call: TRBV27; d_call: TRBD2; clone_size: once; j_call: TRBJ2-1; cdr3_nt: TGTGCCAGCGGTGATTTAGCGGGAGGGCCCTACAATGAGCAGTTCTTC; cdr3_aa: CASGDLAGGPYNEQFF
v_call: TRBV28; d_call: .; clone_size: .; j_call: TRBJ2-1; cdr3_nt: TGTGCCAGCAGTTTAAGCGGGCTGAGCTCCTACAATGAGCAGTTCTTC; cdr3_aa: CASSLSGLSSYNEQFF
v_call: TRBV6-5; d_call: .; clone_size: .; j_call: TRBJ2-5; cdr3_nt: TGTGCCAGCAGCCGCGGGACGAAGACCCAGTACTTC; cdr3_aa: CASSRGTKTQYF